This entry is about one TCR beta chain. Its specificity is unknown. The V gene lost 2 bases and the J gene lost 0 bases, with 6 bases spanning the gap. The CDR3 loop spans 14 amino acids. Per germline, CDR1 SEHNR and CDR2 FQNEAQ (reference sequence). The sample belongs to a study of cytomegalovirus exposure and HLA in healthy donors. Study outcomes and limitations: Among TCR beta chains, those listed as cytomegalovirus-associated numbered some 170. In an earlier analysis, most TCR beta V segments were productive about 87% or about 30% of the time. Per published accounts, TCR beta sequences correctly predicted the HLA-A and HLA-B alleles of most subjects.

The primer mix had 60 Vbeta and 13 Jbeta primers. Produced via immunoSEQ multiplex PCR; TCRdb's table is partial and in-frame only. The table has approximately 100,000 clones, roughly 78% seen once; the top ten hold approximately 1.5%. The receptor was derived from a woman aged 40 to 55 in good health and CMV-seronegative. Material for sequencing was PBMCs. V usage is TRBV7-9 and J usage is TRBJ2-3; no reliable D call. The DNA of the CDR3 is TGTGCCAGCAGCTTATCCATCAGCACAGATACGCAGTATTTT. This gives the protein CASSLSISTDTQYF.